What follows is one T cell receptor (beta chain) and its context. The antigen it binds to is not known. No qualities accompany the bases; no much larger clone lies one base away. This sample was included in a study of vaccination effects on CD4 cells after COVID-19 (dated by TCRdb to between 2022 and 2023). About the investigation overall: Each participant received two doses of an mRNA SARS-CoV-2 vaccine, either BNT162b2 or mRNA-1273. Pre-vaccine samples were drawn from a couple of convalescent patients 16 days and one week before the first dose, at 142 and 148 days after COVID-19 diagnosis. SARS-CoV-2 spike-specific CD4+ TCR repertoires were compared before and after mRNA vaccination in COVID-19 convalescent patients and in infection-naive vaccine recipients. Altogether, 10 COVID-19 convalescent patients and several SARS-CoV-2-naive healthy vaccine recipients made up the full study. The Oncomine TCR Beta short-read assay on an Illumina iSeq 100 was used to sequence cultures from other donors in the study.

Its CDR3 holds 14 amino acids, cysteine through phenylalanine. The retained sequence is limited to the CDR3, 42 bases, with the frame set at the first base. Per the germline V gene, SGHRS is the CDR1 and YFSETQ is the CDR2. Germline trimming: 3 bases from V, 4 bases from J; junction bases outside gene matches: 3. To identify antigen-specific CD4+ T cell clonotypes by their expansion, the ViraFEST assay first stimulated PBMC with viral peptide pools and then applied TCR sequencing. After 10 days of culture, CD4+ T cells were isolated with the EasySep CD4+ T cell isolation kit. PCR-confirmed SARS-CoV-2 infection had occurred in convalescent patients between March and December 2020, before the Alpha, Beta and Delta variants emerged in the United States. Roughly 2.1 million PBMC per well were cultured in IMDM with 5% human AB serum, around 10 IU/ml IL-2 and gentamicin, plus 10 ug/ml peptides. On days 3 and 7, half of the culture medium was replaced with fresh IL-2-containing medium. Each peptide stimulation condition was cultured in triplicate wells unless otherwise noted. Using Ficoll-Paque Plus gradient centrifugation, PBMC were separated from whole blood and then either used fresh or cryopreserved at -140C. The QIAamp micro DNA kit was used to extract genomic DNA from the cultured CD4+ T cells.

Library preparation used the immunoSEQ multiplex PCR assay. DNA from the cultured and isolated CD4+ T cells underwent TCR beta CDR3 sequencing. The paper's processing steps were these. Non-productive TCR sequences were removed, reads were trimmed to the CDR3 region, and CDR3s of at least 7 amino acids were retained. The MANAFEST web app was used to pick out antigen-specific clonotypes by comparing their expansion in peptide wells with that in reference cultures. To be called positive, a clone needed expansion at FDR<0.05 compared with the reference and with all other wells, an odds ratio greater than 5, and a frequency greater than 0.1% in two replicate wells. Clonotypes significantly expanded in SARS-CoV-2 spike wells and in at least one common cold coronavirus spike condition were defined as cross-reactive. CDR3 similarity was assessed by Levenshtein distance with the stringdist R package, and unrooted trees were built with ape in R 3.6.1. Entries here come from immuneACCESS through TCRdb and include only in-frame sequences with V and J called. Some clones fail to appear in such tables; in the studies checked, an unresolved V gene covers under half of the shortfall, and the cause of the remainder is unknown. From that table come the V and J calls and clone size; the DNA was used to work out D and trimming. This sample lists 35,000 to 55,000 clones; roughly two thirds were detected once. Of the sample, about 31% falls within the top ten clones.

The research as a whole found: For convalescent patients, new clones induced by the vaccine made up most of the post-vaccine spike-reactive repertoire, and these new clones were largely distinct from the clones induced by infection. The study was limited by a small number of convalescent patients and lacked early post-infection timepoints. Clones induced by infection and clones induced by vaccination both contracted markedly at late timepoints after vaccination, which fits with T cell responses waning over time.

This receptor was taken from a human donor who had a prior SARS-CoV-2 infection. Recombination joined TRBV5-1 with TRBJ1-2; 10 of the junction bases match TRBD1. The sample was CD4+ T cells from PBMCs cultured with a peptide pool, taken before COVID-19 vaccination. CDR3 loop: CASSSRQGAYGYTF. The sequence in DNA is TGCGCCAGCAGCTCACGACAGGGGGCCTATGGCTACACCTTC.